In its sample, the clone carrying this T cell receptor (beta chain) was seen many times. The target antigen is unknown. There are 18 residues in the CDR3. J lost 5 bases, V lost 3 bases, and 14 bases had no gene match. Per the germline V gene, CDR1 is SNHLY and CDR2 is FYNNEI. The data were obtained in a study of glioma-infiltrating T cells. Using RNA template, CDR3s of TCR alpha and beta were amplified with iRepertoire arm-PCR. Tissue mRNA or PBMC total RNA, roughly 100-400 ng, went into one-step reverse transcription and amplification. From the multiplex PCR reads, TCRdb called clonotypes with MiXCR, one entry per CDR3 protein. Seen here are about 190,000 distinct CDR3 sequences, approximately 30% observed once, and the top ten hold around 21%. Study observations and caveats: Very few CDR3 sequences were shared between tissue and blood. Non-neoplastic patients had below-expected tissue-blood divergence, while all gliomas exceeded expectation.

The receptor comes from a human donor with low-grade glioma or glioblastoma, undergoing nonglioma brain surgery, or in good health (not recorded which). Sequenced input: glioma tissue, nonneoplastic brain tissue, or PBMCs (not recorded which). The chain employs TRBV2 and TRBJ1-5; 9 bases map to TRBD1. CDR3 in DNA: TGTGCCAGCAGTGATATAATCCGGGACAGGGCCCGTTATCAGCCCCAGCATTTT. This translates into CASSDIIRDRARYQPQHF.